This T cell receptor beta chain comes out of a study of CD8+CD57+ T cells in acquired aplastic anemia. Comment on this clonotype: Since no conserved phenylalanine or tryptophan closes the CDR3, a read error is the likely cause.

CDR3 and TCR beta VDJ profiling relied on genomic DNA as the template. MiXCR, applied by TCRdb to the reads, yields one record per CDR3 protein. The sample lists about 110,000 distinct CDR3 sequences; 51% were seen once. V dropped 5 bases and J dropped 3; count of bases not matched to a gene: 4. This CDR3 is 14 amino acids long. In germline, CDR1 is SGHTA, CDR2 FQGNSA. Sequencing input: sorted CD4+, CD8+, or CD8+CD57+ T cells (not recorded which) from PBMCs. The J gene is TRBJ2-5, the V gene TRBV7-2; TRBD1 matches at 9 bases. The TCR sequence derives from a human donor in good health, serving as a control. The CDR3 reads CASSEWTGEETQYL. CDR3 coding DNA: TGTGCCAGCAGCGAGTGGACAGGGGAAGAGACCCAGTACCTC.